This T cell receptor beta chain originates from a study of beta chain features in type 1 diabetes. Overall study context: Age, gender and cell yields were alike across patients and healthy donors. Study-level findings and limits: Within the patient group, naive, central memory and Treg TCRB repertoires appeared more similar to each other than within healthy donors.

Every isolated RNA sample was fully reverse transcribed, so sequencing captured expressed TCRB transcripts. The protocol was immunoSEQ multiplex PCR, while the TCRdb copy is restricted to in-frame clones and leaves out a portion. The sample contains about 340,000 clones, roughly 8% of which appear only once. On this clone: As yet, its antigen is unknown.

A sort by CD45RO/CCR7/CD25/CD127/CD95/CD27 yielded CD4+ naive, central memory, regulatory and stem cell-like memory cells. V was shortened by 5 bases and J by 4 bases, with 15 bases between the two germline ends. The CDR3 spans 15 residues. Germline loops: CDR1 SGHTA, CDR2 FQGTGA. The clonotype was recovered from a woman aged 18-30 years in good health. The chain has TRBV7-3 and TRBJ2-1; the D gene is possibly TRBD2 (6 bases). The sequencing input was central memory CD4+ T cells from blood. CDR3 nucleotides: TGTGCCAGCAGCCCGTATATGACTAGATACAATGAGCAGTTCTTC. This codes for CASSPYMTRYNEQFF.